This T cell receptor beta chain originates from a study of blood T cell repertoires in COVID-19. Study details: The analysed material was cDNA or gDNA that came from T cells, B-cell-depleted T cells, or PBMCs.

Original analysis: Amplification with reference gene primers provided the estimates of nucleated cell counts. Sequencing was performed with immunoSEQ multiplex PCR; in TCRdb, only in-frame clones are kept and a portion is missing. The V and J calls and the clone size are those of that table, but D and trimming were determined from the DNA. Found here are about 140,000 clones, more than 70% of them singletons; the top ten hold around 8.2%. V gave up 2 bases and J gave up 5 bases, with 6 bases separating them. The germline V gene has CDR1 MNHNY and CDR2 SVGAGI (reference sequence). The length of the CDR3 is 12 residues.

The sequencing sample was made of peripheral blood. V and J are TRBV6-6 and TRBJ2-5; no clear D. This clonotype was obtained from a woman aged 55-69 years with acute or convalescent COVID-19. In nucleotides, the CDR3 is TGTGCCAGCAGTTACACGGAGGAGACCCAGTACTTC. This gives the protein CASSYTEETQYF.